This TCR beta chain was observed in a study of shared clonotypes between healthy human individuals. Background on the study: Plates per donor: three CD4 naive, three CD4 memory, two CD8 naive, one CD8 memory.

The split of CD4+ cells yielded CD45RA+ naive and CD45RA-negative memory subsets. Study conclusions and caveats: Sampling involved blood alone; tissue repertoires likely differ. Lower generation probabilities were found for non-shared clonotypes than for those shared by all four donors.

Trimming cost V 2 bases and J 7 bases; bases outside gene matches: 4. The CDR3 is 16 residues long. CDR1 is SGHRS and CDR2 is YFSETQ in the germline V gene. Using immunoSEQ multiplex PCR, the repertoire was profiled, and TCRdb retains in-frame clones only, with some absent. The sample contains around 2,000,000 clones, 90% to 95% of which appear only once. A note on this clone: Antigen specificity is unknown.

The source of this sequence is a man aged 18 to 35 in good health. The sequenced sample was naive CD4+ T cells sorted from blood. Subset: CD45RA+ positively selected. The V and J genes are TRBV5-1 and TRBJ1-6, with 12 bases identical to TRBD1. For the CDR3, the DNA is TGCGCCAGCAGCTTTGGGACAGGGGGCGACAATTCACCCCTCCACTTT. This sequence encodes CASSFGTGGDNSPLHF.